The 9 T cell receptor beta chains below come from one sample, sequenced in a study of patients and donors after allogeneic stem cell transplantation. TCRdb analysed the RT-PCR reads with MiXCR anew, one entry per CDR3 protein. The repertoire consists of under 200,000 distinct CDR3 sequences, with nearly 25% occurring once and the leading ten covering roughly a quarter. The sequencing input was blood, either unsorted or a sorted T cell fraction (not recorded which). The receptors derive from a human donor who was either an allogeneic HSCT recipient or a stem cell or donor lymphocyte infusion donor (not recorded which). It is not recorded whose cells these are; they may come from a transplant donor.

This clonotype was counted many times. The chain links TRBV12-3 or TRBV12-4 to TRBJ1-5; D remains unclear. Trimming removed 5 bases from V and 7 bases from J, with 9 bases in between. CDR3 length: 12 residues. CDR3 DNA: TGTGCCAGCAGTGGCCTGAAGCAGCCCCAGCATTTT. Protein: CASSGLKQPQHF.

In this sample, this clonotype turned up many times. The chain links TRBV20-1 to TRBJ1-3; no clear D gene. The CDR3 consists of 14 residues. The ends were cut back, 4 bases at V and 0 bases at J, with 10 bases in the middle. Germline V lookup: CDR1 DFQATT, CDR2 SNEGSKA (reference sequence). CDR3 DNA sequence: TGCAGTGCTACAAAAGGGCCCTCTGGAAACACCATATATTTT. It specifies CSATKGPSGNTIYF.

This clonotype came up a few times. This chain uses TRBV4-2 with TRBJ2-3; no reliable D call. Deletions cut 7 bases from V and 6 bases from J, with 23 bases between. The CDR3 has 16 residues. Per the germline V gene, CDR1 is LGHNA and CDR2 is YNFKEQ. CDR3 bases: TGTGCCAGCACCCCAGGCTTTGCGGTGGCCGGGGATACGCAGTATTTT. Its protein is CASTPGFAVAGDTQYF.

Written as DNA, the CDR3 is TGCAGCGTCGGGTGGACAGACACTGAAGCTTTCTTT. Amino acids: CSVGWTDTEAFF. V usage is TRBV29-1 and J usage is TRBJ1-1, with D perhaps TRBD1 (6 bases). Germline CDR1 is SQVTM and CDR2 is ANQGSEA. V dropped 6 bases and J dropped 3 bases, with 11 bases sitting between them. The CDR3 extends over 12 amino acids.

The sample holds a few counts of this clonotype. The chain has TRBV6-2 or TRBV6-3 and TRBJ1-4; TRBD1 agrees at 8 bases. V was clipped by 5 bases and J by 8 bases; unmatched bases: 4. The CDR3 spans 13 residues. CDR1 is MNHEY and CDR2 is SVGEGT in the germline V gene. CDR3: CASSADREEKLFF. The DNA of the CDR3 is TGTGCCAGCAGTGCGGACAGGGAGGAAAAACTGTTTTTT.

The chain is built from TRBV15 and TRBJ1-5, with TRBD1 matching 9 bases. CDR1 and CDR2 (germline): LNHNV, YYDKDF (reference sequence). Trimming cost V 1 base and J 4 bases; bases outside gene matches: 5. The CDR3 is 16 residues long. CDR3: CATSRVHGTGNQPQHF. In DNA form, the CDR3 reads TGTGCCACCAGCAGAGTTCACGGGACAGGGAATCAGCCCCAGCATTTT.

The CDR3 bases are TGTGCCAGCAGTTTGACAGGGGGCGTAAAGCAGTACTTC. Translating gives CASSLTGGVKQYF. The chain is built from TRBV12-3 or TRBV12-4 and TRBJ2-7; the match to TRBD1 covers 10 bases. Trimming removed 3 bases from V and 8 bases from J; junction bases left unmatched: 4. The CDR3 length is 13 residues.

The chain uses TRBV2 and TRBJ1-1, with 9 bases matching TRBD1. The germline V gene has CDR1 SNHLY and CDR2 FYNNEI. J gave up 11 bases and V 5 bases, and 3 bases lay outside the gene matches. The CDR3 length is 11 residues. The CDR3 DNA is TGTGCCAGCAGTCCCGACAGGGGGGCTTTCTTT. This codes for CASSPDRGAFF.

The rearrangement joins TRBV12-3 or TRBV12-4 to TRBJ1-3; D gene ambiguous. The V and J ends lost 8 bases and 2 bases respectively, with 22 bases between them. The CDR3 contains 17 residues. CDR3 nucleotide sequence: TGTGCCAGCTCCTCCCGGGTGTATGGGTATACTGGAAACACCATATATTTT. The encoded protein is CASSSRVYGYTGNTIYF.